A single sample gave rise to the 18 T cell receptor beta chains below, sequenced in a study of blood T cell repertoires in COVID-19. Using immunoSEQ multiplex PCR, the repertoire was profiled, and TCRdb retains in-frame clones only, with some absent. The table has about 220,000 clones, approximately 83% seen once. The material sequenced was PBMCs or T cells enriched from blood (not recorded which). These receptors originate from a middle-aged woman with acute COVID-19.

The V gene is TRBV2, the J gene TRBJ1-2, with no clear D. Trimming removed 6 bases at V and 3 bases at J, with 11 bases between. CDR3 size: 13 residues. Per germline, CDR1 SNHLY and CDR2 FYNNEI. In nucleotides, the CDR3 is TGTGCCAGCAGCCTTAAGACTTACTATGGCTACACCTTC. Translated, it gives CASSLKTYYGYTF.

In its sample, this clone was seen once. The CDR3 nucleotides read TGTGCCAGCAGCCACCGGGACAGGGTAATCTCGGACACTGAAGCTTTCTTT. This translates into CASSHRDRVISDTEAFF. The V and J genes are TRBV28 and TRBJ1-1, with TRBD1 matching over 9 bases. The ends lost 6 bases at V and 3 bases at J; junction bases unmatched: 14. CDR1 and CDR2 from the germline V gene are MDHEN and SYDVKM. The CDR3 runs to 17 residues. Combining the CDR3 with reference TRBV28 and TRBJ1-1 gives the whole variable domain DVKVTQSSRYLVKRTGEKVFLECVQDMDHENMFWYRQDPGLGLRLIYFSYDVKMKEKGDIPEGYSVSREKKERFSLILESASTNQTSMYLCASSHRDRVISDTEAFFGQGTRLTVV.

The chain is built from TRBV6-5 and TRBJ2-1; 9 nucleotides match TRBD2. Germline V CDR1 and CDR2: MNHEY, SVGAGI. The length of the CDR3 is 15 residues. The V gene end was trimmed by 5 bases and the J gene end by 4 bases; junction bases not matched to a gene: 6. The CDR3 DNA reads TGTGCCAGCAGTCCTAAGGCGGGAGGGTACAATGAGCAGTTCTTC. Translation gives CASSPKAGGYNEQFF.

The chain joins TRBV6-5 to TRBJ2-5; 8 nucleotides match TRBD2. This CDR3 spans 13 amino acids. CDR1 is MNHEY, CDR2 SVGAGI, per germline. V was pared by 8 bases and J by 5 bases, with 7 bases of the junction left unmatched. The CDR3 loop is CASAGAGVETQYF. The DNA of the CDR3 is TGTGCCAGCGCGGGAGCGGGAGTGGAGACCCAGTACTTC.

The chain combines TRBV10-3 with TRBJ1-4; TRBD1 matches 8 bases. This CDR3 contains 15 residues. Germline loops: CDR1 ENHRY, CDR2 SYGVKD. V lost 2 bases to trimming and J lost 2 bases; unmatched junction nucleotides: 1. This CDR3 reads CAISEAGGTNEKLFF. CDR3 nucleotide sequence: TGTGCCATCAGTGAGGCAGGGGGCACTAATGAAAAACTGTTTTTT.

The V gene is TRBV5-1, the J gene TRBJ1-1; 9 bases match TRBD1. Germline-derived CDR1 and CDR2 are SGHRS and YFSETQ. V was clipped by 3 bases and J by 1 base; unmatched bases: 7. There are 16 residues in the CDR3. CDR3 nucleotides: TGCGCCAGCAGCTCTGGGACAGGGATATCGAACACTGAAGCTTTCTTT. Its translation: CASSSGTGISNTEAFF.

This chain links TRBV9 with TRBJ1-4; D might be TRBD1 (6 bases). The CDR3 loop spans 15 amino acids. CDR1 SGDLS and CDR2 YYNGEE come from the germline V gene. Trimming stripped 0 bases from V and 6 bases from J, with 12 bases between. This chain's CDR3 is CASSVGGLWHEKLFF. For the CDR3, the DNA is TGTGCCAGCAGCGTAGGGGGGCTATGGCATGAAAAACTGTTTTTT.

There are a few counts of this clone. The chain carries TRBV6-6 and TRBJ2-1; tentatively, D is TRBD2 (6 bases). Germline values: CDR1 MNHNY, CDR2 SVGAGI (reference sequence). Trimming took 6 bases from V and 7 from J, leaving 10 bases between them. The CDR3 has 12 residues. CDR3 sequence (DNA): TGTGCCAGCAGAACTAGCACGAATGAGCAGTTCTTC. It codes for CASRTSTNEQFF.

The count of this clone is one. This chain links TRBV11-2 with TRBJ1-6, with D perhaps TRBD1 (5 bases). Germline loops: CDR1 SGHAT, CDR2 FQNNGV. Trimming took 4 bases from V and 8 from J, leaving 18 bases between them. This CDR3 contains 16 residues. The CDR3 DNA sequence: TGTGCCAGCAGCTCCGGCGGGGGGAAGGTAGATTCACCCCTCCACTTT. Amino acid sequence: CASSSGGGKVDSPLHF.

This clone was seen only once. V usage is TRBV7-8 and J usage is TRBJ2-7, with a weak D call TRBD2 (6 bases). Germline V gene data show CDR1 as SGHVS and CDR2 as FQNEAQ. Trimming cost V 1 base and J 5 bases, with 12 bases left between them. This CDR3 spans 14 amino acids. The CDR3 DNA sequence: TGTGCCAGCAGCTTAGGGAGGGGTAGCGACGAGCAGTACTTC. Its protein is CASSLGRGSDEQYF.

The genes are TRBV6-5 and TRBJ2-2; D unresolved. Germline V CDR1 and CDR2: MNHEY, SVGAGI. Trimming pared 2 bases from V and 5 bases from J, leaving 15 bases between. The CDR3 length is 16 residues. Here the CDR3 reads CASSYRSPGRTGELFF. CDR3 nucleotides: TGTGCCAGCAGTTACAGGTCACCGGGTAGGACCGGGGAGCTGTTTTTT.

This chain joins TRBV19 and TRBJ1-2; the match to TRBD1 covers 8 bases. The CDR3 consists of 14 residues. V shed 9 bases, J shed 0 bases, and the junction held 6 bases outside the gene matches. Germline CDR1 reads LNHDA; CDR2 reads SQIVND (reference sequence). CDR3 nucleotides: TGTGCCAGAGACAGGGGCCCCTCTAACTATGGCTACACCTTC. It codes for CARDRGPSNYGYTF. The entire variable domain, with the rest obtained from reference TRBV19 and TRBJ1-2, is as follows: DGGITQSPKYLFRKEGQNVTLSCEQNLNHDAMYWYRQDPGQGLRLIYYSQIVNDFQKGDIAEGYSVSREKKESFPLTVTSAQKNPTAFYLCARDRGPSNYGYTFGSGTRLTVV.

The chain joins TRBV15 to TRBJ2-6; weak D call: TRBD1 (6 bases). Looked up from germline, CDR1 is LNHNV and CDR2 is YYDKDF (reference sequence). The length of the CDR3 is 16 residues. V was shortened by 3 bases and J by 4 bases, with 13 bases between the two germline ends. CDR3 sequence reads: CATSRDSGLGANVLTF. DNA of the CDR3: TGTGCCACCAGCAGGGACAGCGGCTTAGGGGCCAACGTCCTGACTTTC.

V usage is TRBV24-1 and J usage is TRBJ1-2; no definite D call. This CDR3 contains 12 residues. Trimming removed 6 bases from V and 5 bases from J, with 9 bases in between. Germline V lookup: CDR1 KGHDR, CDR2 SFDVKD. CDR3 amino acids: CATSSGMYGYTF. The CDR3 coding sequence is TGTGCCACCAGTTCGGGGATGTATGGCTACACCTTC.

The CDR3 region is CASSDYRENTDTQYF. CDR3 DNA: TGTGCCAGCAGCGATTACAGGGAGAACACAGATACGCAGTATTTT. V usage is TRBV11-1 and J usage is TRBJ2-3; D perhaps matches TRBD1 (6 bases). Trimming removed 5 bases at V and 2 bases at J, with 14 bases between. This CDR3 has 15 residues. CDR1 is SGHAT, CDR2 FQDESV, per germline (reference sequence).

CDR3 loop: CATSDKLEDTQYF. The CDR3 nucleotides are TGTGCCACCAGTGATAAACTTGAGGATACGCAGTATTTT. This chain joins TRBV24-1 and TRBJ2-3; unclear D gene. Germline-derived CDR1 and CDR2 are KGHDR and SFDVKD. Trimming removed 3 bases from V and 6 bases from J, with 9 bases in between. This CDR3 comprises 13 residues.

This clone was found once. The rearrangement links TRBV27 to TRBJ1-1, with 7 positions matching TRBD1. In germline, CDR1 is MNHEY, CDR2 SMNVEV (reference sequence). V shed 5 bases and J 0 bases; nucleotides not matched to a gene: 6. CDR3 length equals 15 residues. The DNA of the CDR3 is TGTGCCAGCAGTCCAGGGGACAGAATGAACACTGAAGCTTTCTTT. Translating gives CASSPGDRMNTEAFF.

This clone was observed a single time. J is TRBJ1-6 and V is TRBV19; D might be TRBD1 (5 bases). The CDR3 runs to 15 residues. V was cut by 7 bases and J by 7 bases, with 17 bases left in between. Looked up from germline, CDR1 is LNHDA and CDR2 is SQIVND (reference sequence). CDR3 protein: CASNEGAGINSPLHF. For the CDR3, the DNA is TGTGCCAGTAACGAAGGAGCAGGGATCAATTCACCCCTCCACTTT.